These 32 T cell receptor beta chains were all obtained from the same sample, sequenced in a study of blood T cell repertoires in COVID-19. The data were produced by immunoSEQ multiplex PCR, yet TCRdb's version contains in-frame clones alone and is incomplete. The sample has some 250,000 clones, approximately 87% seen once. Sequences were obtained from peripheral blood. These receptor sequences come from a man aged 55 to 70 with acute or convalescent COVID-19.

V and J are TRBV7-3 and TRBJ2-2; TRBD2 matches 7 bases. The CDR3 has 16 residues. Germline assignment: CDR1 SGHTA and CDR2 FQGTGA. V lost 2 bases and J lost 7; bases outside the gene matches: 10. The CDR3 DNA reads as TGTGCCAGCAGCTTAGTAGGGACTACCTTAGGCGGGGAGCTGTTTTTT. Translating gives CASSLVGTTLGGELFF.

The chain carries TRBV11-3 and TRBJ2-1, with 7 nucleotides matching TRBD2. CDR1 is SGHNT and CDR2 is YENEEA in the germline V gene. After removal of 3 bases from V and 6 bases from J, the junction contained 5 bases not matched to a gene. This CDR3 has 14 amino acids. DNA for the CDR3: TGTGCCAGCAGCTTCTCGGGGAGGGGCAATGAGCAGTTCTTC. Its protein is CASSFSGRGNEQFF.

The rearrangement uses TRBV18 and TRBJ1-1; D unclear. CDR3 length equals 12 residues. V gave up 6 bases and J gave up 3 bases, with 8 bases separating them. Germline CDR1 reads KGHSH; CDR2 reads LQKENI. The CDR3 nucleotides are TGTGCCAGCTCTTTCCGGGACACTGAAGCTTTCTTT. Amino acid sequence: CASSFRDTEAFF.

The CDR3, as DNA: TGTGCCACTCAGGGGGCTAGGGACTATGGCTACACCTTC. Translating it yields CATQGARDYGYTF. The gene calls are TRBV24-1 and TRBJ1-2; 8 bases match TRBD1. From germline, CDR1 is KGHDR and CDR2 SFDVKD. The CDR3 is 13 amino acids. V was clipped by 10 bases and J by 3 bases; unmatched bases: 6.

The CDR3 DNA reads TGTGCCAGCAGTTCCAAGGACAGGGAGTCCTATAATTCACCCCTCCACTTT. Translated: CASSSKDRESYNSPLHF. J is TRBJ1-6 and V is TRBV28; 8 nucleotides match TRBD1. V was clipped by 4 bases and J by 1 base; unmatched bases: 6. The CDR3 is 17 residues long. The germline V gene encodes CDR1 MDHEN and CDR2 SYDVKM.

The rearrangement links TRBV3-1 (or the pseudogene TRBV3-2) to TRBJ1-2; 8 bases are a match to TRBD1. The CDR3 has 15 amino acids. V was clipped by 1 base and J by 4 bases; unmatched bases: 5. The germline V gene encodes CDR1 LGHDT and CDR2 YNNKEL (reference sequence). Here the CDR3 reads CASSQVSGGGYGYTF. The CDR3 DNA reads TGTGCCAGCAGCCAAGTATCAGGGGGCGGCTATGGCTACACCTTC.

The J gene is TRBJ2-2, the V gene TRBV25-1; 9 nucleotides align to TRBD1. V lost 6 bases and J lost 7; bases outside the gene matches: 15. In germline, CDR1 is MGHDK, CDR2 SYGVNS. The CDR3 is 17 residues long. For the CDR3, the DNA is TGTGCCAGCAGGGCAGGTTGGGGACAGGGTCGTGACGGGGAGCTGTTTTTT. Its translation: CASRAGWGQGRDGELFF.

This sequence joins TRBV27 and TRBJ1-2; unclear D gene. This CDR3 is built from 13 residues. V lost 5 bases, J lost 4 bases, and 11 bases lay in between. The germline gives CDR1 MNHEY, CDR2 SMNVEV (reference sequence). The CDR3 region has the DNA TGTGCCAGCAGTAACCCGGGTTCCTATGGCTACACCTTC. Translating gives CASSNPGSYGYTF.

The rearrangement uses TRBV5-5 and TRBJ2-1; possibly TRBD2 for D (6 bases). This CDR3 region has 18 residues. Trimming removed 4 bases at V and 4 bases at J, with 24 bases between. Germline CDR1 is SGHKS and CDR2 is YYEKEE (reference sequence). The CDR3 sequence is CASSRAPVDYPLYNEQFF. In nucleotides, the CDR3 is TGTGCCAGCAGCAGAGCCCCCGTGGACTACCCCCTATACAATGAGCAGTTCTTC. Supplemented by reference TRBV5-5 and TRBJ2-1, the full variable domain reads DAGVTQSPTHLIKTRGQQVTLRCSPISGHKSVSWYQQVLGQGPQFIFQYYEKEERGRGNFPDRFSARQFPNYSSELNVNALLLGDSALYLCASSRAPVDYPLYNEQFFGPGTRLTVL.

The table lists this clone with a few counts. The genes are TRBV3-1 (or the pseudogene TRBV3-2) and TRBJ1-1; D call uncertain. Germline V gives CDR1 LGHDT, CDR2 YNNKEL (reference sequence). V was pared by 1 base and J by 1 base, with 16 bases between. The CDR3 covers 17 residues. CDR3 sequence (DNA): TGTGCCAGCAGCCAAGGCCTCACGGACTTAAGGAACACTGAAGCTTTCTTT. As protein: CASSQGLTDLRNTEAFF.

The gene calls are TRBV7-2 and TRBJ1-5, with 8 bases identical to TRBD1. The CDR3 consists of 15 residues. V gave up 2 bases and J gave up 2 bases; unmatched junction bases: 2. Looked up from germline, CDR1 is SGHTA and CDR2 is FQGNSA. Here the CDR3 reads CASSLQGAGNQPQHF. CDR3 DNA: TGTGCCAGCAGCTTACAGGGGGCTGGCAATCAGCCCCAGCATTTT.

This clone was counted a few times. V is TRBV28 and J is TRBJ1-3; D uncertain. CDR3 length: 15 residues. V lost 7 bases to trimming and J lost 2 bases, with 15 bases between them. Germline V gene lookup returns CDR1 MDHEN and CDR2 SYDVKM. The CDR3 here is CASITSGTAGNTIYF. CDR3 coding DNA: TGTGCCAGCATTACCTCGGGAACTGCTGGAAACACCATATATTTT.

The chain carries TRBV5-1 and TRBJ2-7; 7 bases align to TRBD1. The junction had 3 bases not matched to a gene; V was cut back by 5 bases and J by 4 bases. This CDR3 spans 12 amino acids. Germline CDR1 is SGHRS and CDR2 is YFSETQ. The CDR3 reads CASRTGNYEQYF. The CDR3 nucleotides are TGCGCCAGCAGGACAGGGAATTACGAGCAGTACTTC.

The chain joins TRBV5-5 to TRBJ2-5, with a tentative D call TRBD1 (6 bases). CDR1 and CDR2 from the germline V gene are SGHKS and YYEKEE (reference sequence). The germline V and J ends were trimmed by 3 bases and 4 bases, with 22 bases remaining between them. CDR3 length: 17 residues. In nucleotides, the CDR3 is TGTGCCAGCAGCTGGCTCCCGACAAGAGAACAGGGAGAGACCCAGTACTTC. This gives the protein CASSWLPTREQGETQYF.

The J gene is TRBJ2-7, the V gene TRBV25-1; D perhaps matches TRBD1 (6 bases). The germline V gene has CDR1 MGHDK and CDR2 SYGVNS. Trimming removed 6 bases at V and 3 bases at J, with 6 bases between. There are 11 residues in the CDR3. CDR3 sequence: CASRGGYEQYF. The CDR3 bases are TGTGCCAGCAGAGGGGGCTACGAGCAGTACTTC.

V gene TRBV28 combines with J gene TRBJ1-1, with a possible D match to TRBD1 (5 bases). CDR3 size: 16 residues. Germline V gene lookup returns CDR1 MDHEN and CDR2 SYDVKM. V gave up 3 bases and J gave up 0 bases, with 14 bases separating them. CDR3 sequence (DNA): TGTGCCAGCAGTTTTGTGGGAACAGGAATGAACACTGAAGCTTTCTTT. Protein sequence: CASSFVGTGMNTEAFF.

This chain uses TRBV29-1 with TRBJ1-1, with D perhaps TRBD1 (6 bases). Germline loops: CDR1 SQVTM, CDR2 ANQGSEA. The ends were cut back, 3 bases at V and 13 bases at J, with 15 bases in the middle. The CDR3 runs to 11 residues. CDR3 protein: CSVDSSGVGFF. Written as DNA, the CDR3 is TGCAGCGTTGATTCCTCAGGGGTAGGTTTCTTT.

The chain uses TRBV15 and TRBJ1-2, with unresolved D. The germline V gene encodes CDR1 LNHNV and CDR2 YYDKDF (reference sequence). The V and J ends lost 2 bases and 2 bases respectively, with 9 bases between them. This CDR3 region has 14 residues. The CDR3 loop reads CATSRLGSNYGYTF. Here the CDR3 DNA reads TGTGCCACCAGCAGATTGGGCAGCAACTATGGCTACACCTTC.

J is TRBJ2-7 and V is TRBV6-2 or TRBV6-3, with D possibly being TRBD2 (6 bases). CDR1 MNHEY and CDR2 SVGEGT come from the germline V gene. The CDR3 spans 18 residues. V gave up 2 bases and J gave up 4 bases, with 24 bases separating them. The CDR3 DNA reads as TGTGCCAGCAGTTACCCCGATTCCCCAGCGGGTTGGGATTACGAGCAGTACTTC. This codes for CASSYPDSPAGWDYEQYF.

The chain joins TRBV30 to TRBJ1-5; D uncertain. V gave up 2 bases and J gave up 4 bases, with 15 bases separating them. The CDR3 consists of 15 residues. Germline V gives CDR1 GTSNPN, CDR2 SVGIG (reference sequence). The CDR3 bases are TGTGCCTGGAGTCCCGTATTTGCGGAGAATCAGCCCCAGCATTTT. Its protein is CAWSPVFAENQPQHF. The whole variable domain, remainder taken from reference TRBV30 and TRBJ1-5, is SQTIHQWPATLVQPVGSPLSLECTVEGTSNPNLYWYRQAAGRGLQLLFYSVGIGQISSEVPQNLSASRPQDRQFILSSKKLLLSDSGFYLCAWSPVFAENQPQHFGDGTRLSIL.

The chain is built from TRBV5-6 and TRBJ2-5; D call uncertain. The V gene lost 4 bases and the J gene lost 4 bases, with 8 bases spanning the gap. The germline V gene has CDR1 SGHDT and CDR2 YYEEEE. The CDR3 has 12 residues. The CDR3 reads CASSPGSETQYF. The DNA of the CDR3 is TGTGCCAGCAGCCCCGGTTCAGAGACCCAGTACTTC. The full variable domain, in which reference TRBV5-6 and TRBJ2-5 provide the parts outside the CDR3, is DAGVTQSPTHLIKTRGQQVTLRCSPKSGHDTVSWYQQALGQGPQFIFQYYEEEERQRGNFPDRFSGHQFPNYSSELNVNALLLGDSALYLCASSPGSETQYFGPGTRLLVL.

This chain links TRBV29-1 with TRBJ2-5; TRBD2 matches 11 bases. This CDR3 is built from 14 residues. J lost 4 bases, V lost 6 bases, and 7 bases had no gene match. Per germline, CDR1 SQVTM and CDR2 ANQGSEA. The CDR3 loop reads CSVALAGGGETQYF. In DNA, the CDR3 is TGCAGCGTGGCTCTAGCGGGAGGAGGAGAGACCCAGTACTTC.

The CDR3: CASSYAGQDADTQYF. The CDR3 nucleotides read TGTGCCAGCAGTTACGCGGGACAGGACGCAGATACGCAGTATTTT. The chain uses TRBV6-2 or TRBV6-3 and TRBJ2-3; 8 bases map to TRBD1. The J segment lost 4 bases and the V segment lost 2 bases, leaving 5 bases of the junction unmatched. CDR3 length: 15 amino acids. The germline gives CDR1 MNHEY, CDR2 SVGEGT.

The J gene is TRBJ2-7, the V gene TRBV18, with TRBD1 matching 8 bases. Germline-derived CDR1 and CDR2 are KGHSH and LQKENI. V trimming: 5 bases; J trimming: 2 bases; junction bases outside the gene matches: 5. This CDR3 region has 14 residues. The CDR3: CASSTARGPYEQYF. CDR3 bases: TGTGCCAGCTCAACGGCCAGGGGGCCCTACGAGCAGTACTTC.

The CDR3 bases are TGTGCCAGCAGTGAAGTTGCAGGGGGGAACTCACCCCTCCACTTT. Translating gives CASSEVAGGNSPLHF. The chain has TRBV2 and TRBJ1-6; 7 bases match TRBD1. V lost 1 base, J lost 10 bases, and 7 bases stayed unmatched. The germline gives CDR1 SNHLY, CDR2 FYNNEI. The CDR3 runs to 15 residues. The variable domain in full, completed from reference TRBV2 and TRBJ1-6, reads EPEVTQTPSHQVTQMGQEVILRCVPISNHLYFYWYRQILGQKVEFLVSFYNNEISEKSEIFDDQFSVERPDGSNFTLKIRSTKLEDSAMYFCASSEVAGGNSPLHFGNGTRLTVT.

V gene TRBV28 combines with J gene TRBJ2-5; D is possibly TRBD1 (5 bases). Germline V gene lookup returns CDR1 MDHEN and CDR2 SYDVKM. V lost 3 bases to trimming and J lost 2 bases, with 7 bases between them. CDR3 length: 13 residues. CDR3 loop: CASSFGHQETQYF. The DNA of the CDR3 is TGTGCCAGCAGTTTCGGACATCAAGAGACCCAGTACTTC.

The chain employs TRBV19 and TRBJ2-1; 8 bases agree with TRBD2. Trimming cost V 4 bases and J 10 bases; bases outside gene matches: 9. This CDR3 is built from 14 residues. CDR1 and CDR2 from the germline V gene are LNHDA and SQIVND (reference sequence). The CDR3 coding sequence is TGTGCCAGTAGTACCACGGGAGGGACAATGGAGCAGTTCTTC. This codes for CASSTTGGTMEQFF.

The chain couples TRBV5-1 to TRBJ2-2; D might be TRBD2 (6 bases). Looked up from germline, CDR1 is SGHRS and CDR2 is YFSETQ. The CDR3 is 13 residues long. V lost 3 bases and J lost 6, with 9 bases in between. The CDR3 here is CASSSEGPGELFF. The CDR3, as DNA: TGCGCCAGCAGCTCGGAGGGGCCCGGGGAGCTGTTTTTT. Variable domain in full (rest from reference TRBV5-1 and TRBJ2-2): KAGVTQTPRYLIKTRGQQVTLSCSPISGHRSVSWYQQTPGQGLQFLFEYFSETQRNKGNFPGRFSGRQFSNSRSEMNVSTLELGDSALYLCASSSEGPGELFFGEGSRLTVL.

The chain combines TRBV5-4 with TRBJ1-4; unclear D gene. CDR1 is SGHNT and CDR2 is YYREEE in the germline V gene (reference sequence). Trimming removed 0 bases at V and 4 bases at J, with 7 bases between. The CDR3 has 14 residues. The CDR3 spells CASSLVGRNEKLFF. For the CDR3, the DNA is TGTGCCAGCAGCTTGGTTGGGCGTAATGAAAAACTGTTTTTT.

V gene TRBV29-1 combines with J gene TRBJ2-2, with D maybe TRBD1 (5 bases). There are 13 residues in the CDR3. Germline V gives CDR1 SQVTM, CDR2 ANQGSEA. The V and J ends lost 4 bases and 4 bases respectively, with 10 bases between them. CDR3 DNA: TGCAGCGTTGGGGGCCGGAGCACCGGGGAGCTGTTTTTT. This translates into CSVGGRSTGELFF.

This chain uses TRBV5-6 with TRBJ2-1; 13 nucleotides match TRBD2. The germline gives CDR1 SGHDT, CDR2 YYEEEE. The V segment lost 4 bases and the J segment 7 bases; nucleotides outside the gene matches: 11. The CDR3 loop spans 17 amino acids. The CDR3 is CASSETSGRAAVNEQFF. The CDR3 nucleotides are TGTGCCAGCAGCGAAACTAGCGGGAGGGCCGCTGTAAATGAGCAGTTCTTC.

This rearrangement joins TRBV4-1 to TRBJ1-5; D possibly corresponds to TRBD1 (6 bases). The CDR3 totals 14 residues. Germline CDR1 MGHRA, CDR2 YSYEKL. V gave up 4 bases and J gave up 4 bases, with 11 bases separating them. This chain's CDR3 is CASSPRGGNQPQHF. CDR3 bases: TGCGCCAGCAGCCCCAGGGGCGGGAATCAGCCCCAGCATTTT.